These T cell receptor beta chains were read from a single sample in a study of neoadjuvant nivolumab and ipilimumab in lung cancer. Assay: immunoSEQ multiplex PCR; the TCRdb copy retains only in-frame clones and omits some. This table holds around 30,000 clones, nearly 85% found once. The source was tumor tissue, collected after neoadjuvant nivolumab, alone or with ipilimumab, at or shortly before surgery. These TCRs come from an adult with non-small cell lung cancer. CDR3s include the opening cysteine and the closing phenylalanine or tryptophan. The order of the fields is clone size, J gene, D gene, CDR3 length, V gene, CDR3 DNA, CDR3 protein. A D gene is named only where the DNA matches it firmly. Not every row has a clone size; where given, it reads once, few, many or a size class.

size: .
J: TRBJ2-7
D: .
length: 14
V: TRBV7-9
DNA: TGTGCCAGCAGCTTAGTGGGGCCTACCTACGAGCAGTACTTC
CDR3: CASSLVGPTYEQYF

size: few
J: TRBJ2-7
D: .
length: 14
V: TRBV7-9
DNA: TGTGCCAGCAGCCCATGGGACACCACCTACGAGCAGTACTTC
CDR3: CASSPWDTTYEQYF

size: .
J: TRBJ1-5
D: TRBD1
length: 16
V: TRBV9
DNA: TGTGCCAGCAGCGTAGGCGGTCGGACAGGGAGTCAGCCCCAGCATTTT
CDR3: CASSVGGRTGSQPQHF

size: .
J: TRBJ2-7
D: .
length: 14
V: TRBV6-6
DNA: TGTGCCAGCAGTCATTCGACAGGATCCTACGAGCAGTACTTC
CDR3: CASSHSTGSYEQYF

size: .
J: TRBJ2-5
D: TRBD1
length: 14
V: TRBV10-3
DNA: TGTGCCATCAGAGGTTCCGGGACAGAAGAGACCCAGTACTTC
CDR3: CAIRGSGTEETQYF

size: .
J: TRBJ2-4
D: TRBD2
length: 18
V: TRBV27
DNA: TGTGCCAGCAGTACCCACCTATGGGGGGGACTAGCCAAAAACATTCAGTACTTC
CDR3: CASSTHLWGGLAKNIQYF

size: .
J: TRBJ2-5
D: .
length: 11
V: TRBV5-1
DNA: TGCGCCAGCAACGGGGGAGAGACCCAGTACTTC
CDR3: CASNGGETQYF

size: .
J: TRBJ2-2
D: .
length: 13
V: TRBV30
DNA: TGTGCCTGGTTCCAGGGGAACACCGGGGAGCTGTTTTTT
CDR3: CAWFQGNTGELFF

size: .
J: TRBJ2-3
D: TRBD2
length: 15
V: TRBV11-3
DNA: TGTGCCAGCAGCTTACGTAGCGGGAGTGGAGATACGCAGTATTTT
CDR3: CASSLRSGSGDTQYF

size: .
J: TRBJ2-3
D: TRBD2
length: 16
V: TRBV27
DNA: TGTGCCAGCAGTTTCCTTTCGGGGGGGCCTTCAGATACGCAGTATTTT
CDR3: CASSFLSGGPSDTQYF

size: once
J: TRBJ2-7
D: .
length: 14
V: TRBV18
DNA: TGTGCCAGCTCAGGCTCGACAGTGGGGTACGAGCAGTACTTC
CDR3: CASSGSTVGYEQYF

size: .
J: TRBJ1-4
D: TRBD1
length: 14
V: TRBV5-6
DNA: TGTGCCAGCAGCCCCGGGACAGCAAATGAAAAACTGTTTTTT
CDR3: CASSPGTANEKLFF

size: once
J: TRBJ2-3
D: .
length: 13
V: TRBV30
DNA: TGTGCCTGGAGAGCTGGTAGCACAGATACGCAGTATTTT
CDR3: CAWRAGSTDTQYF

size: .
J: TRBJ2-7
D: TRBD1
length: 16
V: TRBV5-4
DNA: TGTGCCAGCAGCTTGGATCAGGGGGCCGGCTCCTACGAGCAGTACTTC
CDR3: CASSLDQGAGSYEQYF

size: few
J: TRBJ2-2
D: TRBD2
length: 15
V: TRBV5-1
DNA: TGCGCCAGCAGCTTGTTAGGGGAGGGCACCGGGGAGCTGTTTTTT
CDR3: CASSLLGEGTGELFF

size: .
J: TRBJ2-7
D: TRBD1
length: 16
V: TRBV6-5
DNA: TGTGCCAGCAGTTACTCAGAAGGACAGGGGATTTACGAGCAGTACTTC
CDR3: CASSYSEGQGIYEQYF

size: .
J: TRBJ2-3
D: TRBD2
length: 14
V: TRBV7-9
DNA: TGTGCCAGCAGCTCACTACTAGCGTCCCAACGGGGGTATTTT
CDR3: CASSSLLASQRGYF

size: once
J: TRBJ2-1
D: TRBD2
length: 16
V: TRBV5-5
DNA: TGTGCCAGCAGCTTCGCGGCGGGAGGTCATTACAATGAGCAGTTCTTC
CDR3: CASSFAAGGHYNEQFF

size: .
J: TRBJ1-4
D: .
length: 16
V: TRBV30
DNA: TGTGCCTGGAACGAGGGGCTATTGTCAACTAATGAAAAACTGTTTTTT
CDR3: CAWNEGLLSTNEKLFF

size: .
J: TRBJ2-7
D: .
length: 15
V: TRBV4-2
DNA: TGTGCCAGCAGCCAAGAGCTGGGGATCGCCTACGAGCAGTACTTC
CDR3: CASSQELGIAYEQYF

size: .
J: TRBJ1-1
D: .
length: 13
V: TRBV7-9
DNA: TGTGCCAGCAGCTTCACAGGGCCCACTGAAGCTTTCTTT
CDR3: CASSFTGPTEAFF

size: .
J: TRBJ1-2
D: .
length: 14
V: TRBV15
DNA: TGTGCCACCAGCAGAGGGGCTTCGGGGGCGGGCTACACCTTC
CDR3: CATSRGASGAGYTF

size: .
J: TRBJ1-1
D: .
length: 14
V: TRBV6-5
DNA: TGTGCCAGCAGCTTCCAGACGAGAAACACTGAAGCTTTCTTT
CDR3: CASSFQTRNTEAFF

size: .
J: TRBJ2-7
D: .
length: 16
V: TRBV4-1
DNA: TGCGCCAGCAGCCAAGATTGGCCAGGTGCTAGCTACGAGCAGTACTTC
CDR3: CASSQDWPGASYEQYF

size: few
J: TRBJ2-1
D: .
length: 16
V: TRBV19
DNA: TGTGCCAGTAGTATGAAGGGAACAGGTTATAATAATGAGCAGTTCTTC
CDR3: CASSMKGTGYNNEQFF

size: .
J: TRBJ2-2
D: TRBD2
length: 14
V: TRBV6-5
DNA: TGTGCCGGCCGGGCTAGCGGGGTTACCGGGGAGCTGTTTTTT
CDR3: CAGRASGVTGELFF

size: .
J: TRBJ1-1
D: .
length: 14
V: TRBV4-3
DNA: TGCGCCAGCAGCCGTTTCCTTGGGGTCACTGAAGCTTTCTTT
CDR3: CASSRFLGVTEAFF

size: .
J: TRBJ1-2
D: .
length: 12
V: TRBV30
DNA: TGTGCCTGGAGTGTCAAGAGCTATGGCTACACCTTC
CDR3: CAWSVKSYGYTF

size: .
J: TRBJ1-1
D: .
length: 12
V: TRBV30
DNA: TGTGCCTGGGGAGTGAAGAACACTGAAGCTTTCTTT
CDR3: CAWGVKNTEAFF

size: .
J: TRBJ2-7
D: TRBD1
length: 15
V: TRBV5-1
DNA: TGCGCCAGCAGCTGGGGTGATAGGGGGCCGTTCGAGCAGTACTTC
CDR3: CASSWGDRGPFEQYF

size: .
J: TRBJ1-1
D: TRBD1
length: 14
V: TRBV4-2
DNA: TGTGCCAGCAGGCAGACAGGGGGCTTGACTGAAGCTTTCTTT
CDR3: CASRQTGGLTEAFF

size: .
J: TRBJ2-7
D: TRBD1
length: 12
V: TRBV11-2
DNA: TGTGCCAGTGGACAGGGACCTTACGAGCAGTACTTC
CDR3: CASGQGPYEQYF

size: .
J: TRBJ1-2
D: .
length: 13
V: TRBV9
DNA: TGTGCCAGCAGCGTGGAGGGGAGCGGTGGCTACACCTTC
CDR3: CASSVEGSGGYTF

size: .
J: TRBJ2-7
D: TRBD2
length: 15
V: TRBV6-5
DNA: TGTGCCAGCAGGGCTAGCGGGAGTATATCCTACGAGCAGTACTTC
CDR3: CASRASGSISYEQYF

size: .
J: TRBJ2-5
D: TRBD2
length: 15
V: TRBV5-1
DNA: TGCGCCAGCAGCCCCCGGCCGGGACTAGCGGAGACCCAGTACTTC
CDR3: CASSPRPGLAETQYF

size: .
J: TRBJ2-3
D: TRBD1
length: 15
V: TRBV25-1
DNA: TGTGCCAGCAGTAAGACAGGGGCCGCTGGGTGGACGCAGTATTTT
CDR3: CASSKTGAAGWTQYF

size: once
J: TRBJ2-7
D: .
length: 15
V: TRBV5-1
DNA: TGCGCCAGCAGCAAGGATACAGGACCCAACTACGAGCAGTACTTC
CDR3: CASSKDTGPNYEQYF